Below are 27 T cell receptor beta chains sequenced from a single sample in a study of tumor-infiltrating lymphocytes in oesophageal squamous cell carcinoma. Each CDR3 protein is one row after TCRdb ran MiXCR on the PCR reads. The sample includes about 18,000 distinct CDR3 sequences, 41% of them seen just once. Material: esophageal tumor tissue. All receptors derive from a male donor with esophageal squamous cell carcinoma.

This clonotype is categorized as medium-sized. This chain joins TRBV7-9 and TRBJ1-4; the D is unclear. The CDR3 runs to 13 residues. The V end was cut by 5 bases, the J end by 4 bases, with 8 bases between. Germline V gene lookup returns CDR1 SEHNR and CDR2 FQNEAQ (reference sequence). CDR3 nucleotides: TGTGCCAGCAGCCCACGGGGTAATGAAAAACTGTTTTTT. Translated: CASSPRGNEKLFF.

This clonotype appeared a single time. V gene TRBV7-8 combines with J gene TRBJ2-3; TRBD2 aligns across 7 bases. The end of the DNA aligns better with TRBJ2-1, so the J call may be wrong. The CDR3 has 13 residues. CDR1 is SGHVS and CDR2 is FQNEAQ in the germline V gene. Written as DNA, the CDR3 is TGTGCCAGCAGCGTCCGACTAGCTAATGAGCAGTTCTTC. Encoded protein: CASSVRLANEQFF.

This clonotype was recorded a few times. This clone may be a read error of a much larger clone one base away. The chain uses TRBV11-2 and TRBJ2-7, with a tentative D call TRBD2 (5 bases). The DNA end is more similar to TRBJ2-1, so the J call may be wrong. CDR1 and CDR2 from the germline V gene are SGHAT and FQNNGV. This CDR3 comprises 14 residues. DNA for the CDR3: TGTGCCAGCAAGGGCGGGTGGAGCTCCTACGAGCAGTTCTTC. Amino acid sequence: CASKGGWSSYEQFF.

This clonotype was counted a few times. This likely comes from a read error, as the CDR3 has no conserved phenylalanine or tryptophan at its end. The DNA is left out, because the CDR3 cannot be placed on it with certainty; the CDR3 is given as TCRdb lists it. The genes are TRBV7-9 and TRBJ2-7; the tabulated D call, TRBD1, remains unverified against the DNA. The CDR3 length equals 19 residues, ends included. CDR1 is SEHNR and CDR2 is FQNEAQ in the germline V gene (reference sequence). The chain's CDR3 is CASSPDRSPGGNYGYTFGS.

This chain connects TRBV5-5 to TRBJ1-5, with 9 nucleotides matching TRBD1. Germline V CDR1 and CDR2: SGHKS, YYEKEE (reference sequence). The CDR3 totals 15 residues. With V trimmed by 1 base and J by 9 bases, 8 bases remained unmatched. CDR3 DNA: TGTGCCAGCAGCTTGTTTGACAGGGGGGATAGGCCCCAGCATTTT. Protein: CASSLFDRGDRPQHF.

Only a few counts were recorded for this clonotype. A read error is possible here, since a much larger clone lies one base away. This chain joins TRBV5-6 and TRBJ2-7, with TRBD2 matching over 8 bases. CDR1 is SGHDT, CDR2 YYEEEE, per germline. The CDR3 has 15 residues. V lost 1 base, J lost 7 bases, and 10 bases stayed unmatched. DNA of the CDR3: TGTGCCAGCAGCTTGACGCGGGGGGCCAACGATGAGCAGTACTTC. Translated, it gives CASSLTRGANDEQYF.

This clonotype occurred many times. The genes are TRBV15 and TRBJ1-5; D ambiguous. Germline-derived CDR1 and CDR2 are LNHNV and YYDKDF (reference sequence). V shed 1 base and J shed 0 bases, with 13 bases lying between them. This CDR3 is 17 amino acids long. CDR3: CATSRVSGSYSNQPQHF. In DNA, the CDR3 is TGTGCCACCAGCAGAGTTTCAGGAAGCTATAGCAATCAGCCCCAGCATTTT.

This clonotype occurred many times. The chain couples TRBV6-1 to TRBJ2-3, with 7 positions matching TRBD2. The germline V gene has CDR1 MNHNS and CDR2 SASEGT. The CDR3 is 16 residues long. Germline trimming cut 7 bases from V and 4 bases from J; bases unmatched to any gene: 14. The CDR3 DNA reads TGTGCCAGCACCCCACGGGGGAGGGAGTTCGCAGATACGCAGTATTTT. It encodes CASTPRGREFADTQYF.

The rearrangement joins TRBV7-3 to TRBJ2-4; D gene uncertain. The J call is uncertain, as TRBJ2-1 better fits the DNA end. Germline CDR1 SGHTA, CDR2 FQGTGA. The CDR3 has 13 residues. The CDR3 reads CASSLLRYNEQFF. The CDR3 DNA is TGTGCCAGCAGCTTATTAAGATACAATGAGCAGTTCTTC.

This sequence joins TRBV27 and TRBJ2-1; the match to TRBD2 covers 8 bases. J gave up 0 bases and V 5 bases, and 3 bases lay outside the gene matches. This CDR3 has 15 amino acids. Germline V gene lookup returns CDR1 MNHEY and CDR2 SMNVEV (reference sequence). Here the CDR3 reads CASSSSGVSYNEQFF. As DNA, the CDR3 is TGTGCCAGCAGTAGTAGCGGGGTCTCCTACAATGAGCAGTTCTTC.

The rearrangement joins TRBV7-3 to TRBJ2-7; a possible D gene is TRBD1 (6 bases). The J call may not be correct, given that the DNA end is closer to TRBJ1-2. CDR3 size: 15 residues. Germline V gene data show CDR1 as SGHTA and CDR2 as FQGTGA. As DNA, the CDR3 is TGTGCCAGCAGCTTAGAAAATTCAGGGGTCGATGGCTACACCTTC. Translated, it gives CASSLENSGVDGYTF.

Relative to its sample, this clonotype is medium-sized. The chain uses TRBV6-1 and TRBJ2-7; D is perhaps TRBD1 or TRBD2 (5 bases each). There are 13 residues in the CDR3. Trimming pared 5 bases from V and 1 base from J, leaving 9 bases between. Germline V lookup: CDR1 MNHNS, CDR2 SASEGT. CDR3 region: CASSWDRSYEQYF. CDR3 DNA: TGTGCCAGCAGTTGGGACCGATCCTACGAGCAGTACTTC.

This clonotype has at least ten counts. The chain carries TRBV7-2 and TRBJ2-1, with 7 nucleotides matching TRBD2. Judging by the DNA end, TRBJ2-7 fits better; the J call may be wrong. Germline-derived CDR1 and CDR2 are SGHTA and FQGNSA. The CDR3 extends over 15 amino acids. CDR3 DNA: TGTGCCAGCAGCAGCGGACTAGTTGGGTACAATGAGCAGTACTTC. Encoded protein: CASSSGLVGYNEQYF.

This clonotype qualifies as medium-sized. CDR3 in DNA: TGTGCCAGCAGTCCGGGCTATGGCTACACCTTC. Amino acids: CASSPGYGYTF. The chain recombines TRBV6-1 with TRBJ1-2; D not certain. This CDR3 has 11 residues. V shed 5 bases and J shed 4 bases, with 5 bases lying between them. Germline V gene lookup returns CDR1 MNHNS and CDR2 SASEGT.

The chain is built from TRBV18 and TRBJ2-2; D tentatively fits TRBD1 or TRBD2 (5 bases each). Germline V CDR1 and CDR2: KGHSH, LQKENI. V shed 3 bases and J shed 7 bases, with 15 bases lying between them. This CDR3 has 15 residues. CDR3 in amino acids: CASSPSQGAGGELFF. DNA for the CDR3: TGTGCCAGCTCACCGTCGCAGGGAGCTGGCGGGGAGCTGTTTTTT. The variable domain in full, with the rest retrieved from reference TRBV18 and TRBJ2-2, is NAGVMQNPRHLVRRRGQEARLRCSPMKGHSHVYWYRQLPEEGLKFMVYLQKENIIDESGMPKERFSAEFPKEGPSILRIQQVVRGDSAAYFCASSPSQGAGGELFFGEGSRLTVL.

The chain employs TRBV20-1 and TRBJ1-1; D call uncertain. The CDR3 totals 11 residues. Germline values: CDR1 DFQATT, CDR2 SNEGSKA (reference sequence). The germline V and J ends were trimmed by 5 bases and 3 bases, with 7 bases remaining between them. The CDR3 protein is CSAGRYTEAFF. The CDR3, as DNA: TGCAGTGCTGGCAGGTACACTGAAGCTTTCTTT.

The rearrangement uses TRBV11-2 and TRBJ2-3; D not certain. With 5 bases removed from V and 2 bases from J, the gap between germline ends came to 8 bases. Germline CDR1 SGHAT, CDR2 FQNNGV. This CDR3 contains 13 residues. The CDR3 reads CASSATVTDTQYF. Here the CDR3 DNA reads TGTGCCAGCAGCGCCACCGTCACAGATACGCAGTATTTT.

This rearrangement joins TRBV11-2 to TRBJ2-3, with 7 nucleotides matching TRBD2. The CDR3 is 15 amino acids. From germline, CDR1 is SGHAT and CDR2 FQNNGV. V shed 5 bases, J shed 1 base, and the junction held 6 bases outside the gene matches. The CDR3 loop reads CASSPMAGGTDTQYF. CDR3 nucleotides: TGTGCCAGCAGCCCCATGGCGGGGGGCACAGATACGCAGTATTTT. Supplemented by reference TRBV11-2 and TRBJ2-3, the full variable domain reads EAGVAQSPRYKIIEKRQSVAFWCNPISGHATLYWYQQILGQGPKLLIQFQNNGVVDDSQLPKDRFSAERLKGVDSTLKIQPAKLEDSAVYLCASSPMAGGTDTQYFGPGTRLTVL.

This chain joins TRBV7-4 and TRBJ2-7; 14 nucleotides agree with TRBD2. Judging by the DNA end, TRBJ2-5 fits better; the J call may be wrong. CDR3 length: 17 amino acids. Germline assignment: CDR1 SGHVT and CDR2 SQSDAQ. The CDR3 is CASSLAGLAGVRETQYF. CDR3 DNA sequence: TGTGCCAGCAGCTTAGCGGGACTAGCGGGAGTAAGGGAGACCCAGTACTTC.

The chain uses TRBV12-3 or TRBV12-4 and TRBJ2-5, with a possible D match to TRBD2 (6 bases). There are 14 residues in the CDR3. V gave up 3 bases and J gave up 5 bases, with 13 bases separating them. The chain's CDR3 is CASSFSLALETQYF. In nucleotides, the CDR3 is TGTGCCAGCAGTTTTTCACTAGCTCTGGAGACCCAGTACTTC.

A note on this clonotype: No DNA is shown, since the ends of the CDR3 on it are uncertain; the CDR3 is the one TCRdb lists. The V and J genes are TRBV7-3 and TRBJ2-3; the table calls TRBD1, which could not be checked here. The germline V gene encodes CDR1 SGHTA and CDR2 FQGTGA. From its first to its last residue, the CDR3 has 24 amino acids. The CDR3 sequence: CASSLGTEIHPSTSAPGPTDTQYF.

This clonotype is categorized as medium-sized. The chain employs TRBV25-1 and TRBJ2-5, with 11 positions matching TRBD2. This CDR3 is built from 17 residues. The J segment lost 2 bases and the V segment lost 5 bases, leaving 10 bases of the junction unmatched. The germline V gene has CDR1 MGHDK and CDR2 SYGVNS. The CDR3 nucleotides are TGTGCCAGCAGTCCCCGGTGGACTAGCGGGCATCAAGAGACCCAGTACTTC. Its protein is CASSPRWTSGHQETQYF.

The chain has TRBV6-1 and TRBJ2-4; D remains unclear. The J call is in doubt because the DNA end fits TRBJ2-1 better. The CDR3 is 13 residues long. CDR1 MNHNS and CDR2 SASEGT come from the germline V gene. This CDR3 reads CASSYPGNNEQFF. CDR3 in DNA: TGTGCCAGCAGTTACCCCGGCAACAATGAGCAGTTCTTC.

The V gene is TRBV7-8, the J gene TRBJ2-3; D is possibly TRBD2 (5 bases). The CDR3 is made up of 14 amino acids. V dropped 4 bases and J dropped 4 bases, with 12 bases sitting between them. The germline V gene encodes CDR1 SGHVS and CDR2 FQNEAQ. CDR3 amino acids: CASSSPSLADTQYF. In DNA, the CDR3 is TGTGCCAGCAGCTCACCTAGCTTGGCAGATACGCAGTATTTT. Looking up the rest from reference TRBV7-8 and TRBJ2-3 gives the full variable domain: GAGVSQSPRYKVAKRGQDVALRCDPISGHVSLFWYQQALGQGPEFLTYFQNEAQLDKSGLPSDRFFAERPEGSVSTLKIQRTQQEDSAVYLCASSSPSLADTQYFGPGTRLTVL.

This clonotype showed up just a few times. The chain recombines TRBV19 with TRBJ1-2; D uncertain. Germline lookup yields CDR1 LNHDA and CDR2 SQIVND (reference sequence). The CDR3 totals 15 residues. V lost 5 bases and J lost 5, with 18 bases in between. DNA for the CDR3: TGTGCCAGTAGTCCCCGGTCGGGAGGATTTTATGGCTACACCTTC. Translation: CASSPRSGGFYGYTF.

This clonotype was seen many times. This chain joins TRBV6-1 and TRBJ2-1; TRBD1 aligns across 10 bases. J lost 2 bases, V lost 7 bases, and 5 bases had no gene match. The CDR3 extends over 15 amino acids. The germline CDR1 and CDR2 sequences are MNHNS and SASEGT. The CDR3 spells CASTLTGGAYNEQFF. The DNA of the CDR3 is TGTGCCAGCACCCTGACAGGGGGCGCCTACAATGAGCAGTTCTTC.

The sample holds many counts of this clonotype. The J gene is TRBJ1-5, the V gene TRBV6-1, with 8 bases identical to TRBD1. Germline V gene lookup returns CDR1 MNHNS and CDR2 SASEGT. This CDR3 is 14 amino acids long. V was clipped by 5 bases and J by 6 bases; unmatched bases: 6. The CDR3 DNA reads TGTGCCAGCAGTACCTCAGGGGGCTCTCAGCCCCAGCATTTT. The encoded protein is CASSTSGGSQPQHF.